This T cell receptor (beta chain) was sequenced during a study of cytomegalovirus exposure and HLA in healthy donors. Remarks on this clone: Its antigen remains unknown.

Study-level points and caveats: A cluster of highly shared sequence variants was likely a sequencing artifact. There were several of the most significant clusters that appeared linked to common viral pathogens in a later analysis.

In nominal health when sampled, donors likely had unrecorded immune exposures nonetheless. It was with 60 Vbeta and 13 Jbeta primers that the PCR ran. Authors' processing steps: Roughly 10 million shared chains were among about 80 million unique TCR beta chains counted in a later analysis. Measured with immunoSEQ multiplex PCR; TCRdb has only the in-frame clones, and not every one. V, J and clone size derive from that table, while D and trimming were established from the DNA sequence. The sample includes around 130,000 clones, about 80% of them seen just once. Germline assignment: CDR1 SEHNR and CDR2 FQNEAQ (reference sequence). The CDR3 is 14 amino acids. The germline V and J ends were trimmed by 4 bases and 5 bases, with 14 bases remaining between them.

This clonotype was sampled from a woman aged 35 to 49 in good health and CMV-seronegative. The chain recombines TRBV7-9 with TRBJ1-2; D remains ambiguous. The sequenced sample consisted of PBMCs. The CDR3 region is CASSSTLDGYGYTF. Here the CDR3 DNA reads TGTGCCAGCAGCTCGACCCTAGACGGGTATGGCTACACCTTC.